This TCR beta chain was sequenced for a study of blood T cell repertoires in COVID-19. Study-wide context: Donors in the United States, Italy and Spain gave samples during acute or convalescent COVID-19. PBMCs, B-cell-depleted T cells, or T cells were the source of the cDNA or gDNA that made up the material.

Measured with immunoSEQ multiplex PCR; TCRdb has only the in-frame clones, and not every one. The sample carries more than 55,000 clones, 82% recorded once. Trimming removed 4 bases from V and 5 bases from J, with 12 bases in between. CDR3 length: 14 residues. Germline lookup yields CDR1 MDHEN and CDR2 SYDVKM. The TCR sequence derives from a woman older than 75 with acute or convalescent COVID-19. V is TRBV28 and J is TRBJ1-5; D possibly corresponds to TRBD1 (6 bases). Sequencing was done on a sample of peripheral blood. CDR3 loop: CASSSLQGDQPQHF. Here the CDR3 DNA reads TGTGCCAGCAGTTCCCTACAGGGTGATCAGCCCCAGCATTTT. The full variable domain, rest sourced from reference TRBV28 and TRBJ1-5, is DVKVTQSSRYLVKRTGEKVFLECVQDMDHENMFWYRQDPGLGLRLIYFSYDVKMKEKGDIPEGYSVSREKKERFSLILESASTNQTSMYLCASSSLQGDQPQHFGDGTRLSIL.